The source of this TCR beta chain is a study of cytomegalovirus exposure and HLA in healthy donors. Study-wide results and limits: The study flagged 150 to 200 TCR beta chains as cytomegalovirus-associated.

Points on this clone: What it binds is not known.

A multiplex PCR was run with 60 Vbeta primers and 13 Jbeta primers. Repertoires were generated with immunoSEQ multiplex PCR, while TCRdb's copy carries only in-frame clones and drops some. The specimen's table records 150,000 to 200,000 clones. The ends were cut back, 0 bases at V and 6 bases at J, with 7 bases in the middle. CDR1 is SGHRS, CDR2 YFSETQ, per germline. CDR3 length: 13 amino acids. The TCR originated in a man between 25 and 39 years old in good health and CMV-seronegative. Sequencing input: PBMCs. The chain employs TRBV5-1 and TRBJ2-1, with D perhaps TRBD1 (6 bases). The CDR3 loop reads CASSLVGGNEQFF. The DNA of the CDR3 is TGCGCCAGCAGCTTGGTAGGGGGCAATGAGCAGTTCTTC. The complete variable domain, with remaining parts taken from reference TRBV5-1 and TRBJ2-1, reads KAGVTQTPRYLIKTRGQQVTLSCSPISGHRSVSWYQQTPGQGLQFLFEYFSETQRNKGNFPGRFSGRQFSNSRSEMNVSTLELGDSALYLCASSLVGGNEQFFGPGTRLTVL.